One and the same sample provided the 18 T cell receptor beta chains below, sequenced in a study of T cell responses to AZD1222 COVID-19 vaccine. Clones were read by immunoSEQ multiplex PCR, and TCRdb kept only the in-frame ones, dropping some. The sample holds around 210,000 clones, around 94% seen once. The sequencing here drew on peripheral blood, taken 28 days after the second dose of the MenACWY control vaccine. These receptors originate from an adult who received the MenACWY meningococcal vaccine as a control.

The CDR3 region has the DNA TGTGCCAGCACAGGGTTTAACGGGGAGCTGTTTTTT. Protein: CASTGFNGELFF. J is TRBJ2-2 and V is TRBV7-3, with D maybe TRBD1 (5 bases). The CDR3 is made up of 12 amino acids. The germline V and J ends were trimmed by 7 bases and 7 bases, with 10 bases remaining between them. CDR1 is SGHTA and CDR2 is FQGTGA in the germline V gene.

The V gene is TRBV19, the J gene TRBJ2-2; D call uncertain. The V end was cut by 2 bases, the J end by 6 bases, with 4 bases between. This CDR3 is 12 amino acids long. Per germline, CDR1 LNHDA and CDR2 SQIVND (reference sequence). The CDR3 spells CASSIIPGELFF. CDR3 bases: TGTGCCAGTAGTATAATCCCCGGGGAGCTGTTTTTT.

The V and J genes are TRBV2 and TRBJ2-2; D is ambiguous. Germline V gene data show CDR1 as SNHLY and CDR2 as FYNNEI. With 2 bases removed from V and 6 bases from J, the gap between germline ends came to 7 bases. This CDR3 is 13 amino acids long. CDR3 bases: TGTGCCAGCAGTGAATCCTGGGCCGGGGAGCTGTTTTTT. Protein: CASSESWAGELFF.

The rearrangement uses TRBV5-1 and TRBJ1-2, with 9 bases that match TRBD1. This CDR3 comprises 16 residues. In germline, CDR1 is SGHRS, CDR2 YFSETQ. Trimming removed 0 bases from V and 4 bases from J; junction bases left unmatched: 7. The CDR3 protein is CASSLEGTGIFYGYTF. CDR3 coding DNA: TGCGCCAGCAGCTTGGAAGGGACAGGGATTTTCTATGGCTACACCTTC.

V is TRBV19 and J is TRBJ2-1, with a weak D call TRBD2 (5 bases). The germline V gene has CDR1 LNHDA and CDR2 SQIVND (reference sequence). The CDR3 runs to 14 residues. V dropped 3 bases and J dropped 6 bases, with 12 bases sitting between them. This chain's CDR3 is CASSMIAYPNEQFF. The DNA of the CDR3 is TGTGCCAGTAGTATGATAGCGTATCCCAATGAGCAGTTCTTC.

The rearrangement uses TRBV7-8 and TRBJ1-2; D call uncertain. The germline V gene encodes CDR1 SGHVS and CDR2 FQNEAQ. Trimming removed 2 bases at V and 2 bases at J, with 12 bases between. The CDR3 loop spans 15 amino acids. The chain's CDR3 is CASSLRGTPNYGYTF. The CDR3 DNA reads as TGTGCCAGCAGCTTAAGAGGCACACCCAACTATGGCTACACCTTC.

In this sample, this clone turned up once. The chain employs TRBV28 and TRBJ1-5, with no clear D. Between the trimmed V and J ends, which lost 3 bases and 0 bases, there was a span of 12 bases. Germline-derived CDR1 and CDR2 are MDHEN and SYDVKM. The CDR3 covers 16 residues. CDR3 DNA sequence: TGTGCCAGCAGTTTTTACAGAGCCGTTAGCAATCAGCCCCAGCATTTT. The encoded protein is CASSFYRAVSNQPQHF. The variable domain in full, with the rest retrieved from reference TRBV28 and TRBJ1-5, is DVKVTQSSRYLVKRTGEKVFLECVQDMDHENMFWYRQDPGLGLRLIYFSYDVKMKEKGDIPEGYSVSREKKERFSLILESASTNQTSMYLCASSFYRAVSNQPQHFGDGTRLSIL.

The CDR3 loop is CASSLAGYGYTF. The CDR3 DNA reads TGTGCCAGCAGTTTAGCCGGTTATGGCTACACCTTC. V and J are TRBV28 and TRBJ1-2; D remains unclear. In germline, CDR1 is MDHEN, CDR2 SYDVKM. There are 12 residues in the CDR3. V lost 2 bases, J lost 5 bases, and 6 bases lay in between.

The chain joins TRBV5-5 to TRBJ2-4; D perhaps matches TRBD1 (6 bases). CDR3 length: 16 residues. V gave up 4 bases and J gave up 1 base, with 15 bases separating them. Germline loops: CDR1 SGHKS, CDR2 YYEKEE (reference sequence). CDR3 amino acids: CASSGGQSLAKNIQYF. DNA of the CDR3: TGTGCCAGCAGCGGTGGACAGTCCCTGGCCAAAAACATTCAGTACTTC.

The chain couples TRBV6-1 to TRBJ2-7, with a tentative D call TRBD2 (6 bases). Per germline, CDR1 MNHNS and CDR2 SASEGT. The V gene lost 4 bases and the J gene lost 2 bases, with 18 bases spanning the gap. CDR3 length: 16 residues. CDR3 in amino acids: CASSASGVVGAYEQYF. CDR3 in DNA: TGTGCCAGCAGTGCCTCGGGAGTAGTTGGGGCCTACGAGCAGTACTTC.

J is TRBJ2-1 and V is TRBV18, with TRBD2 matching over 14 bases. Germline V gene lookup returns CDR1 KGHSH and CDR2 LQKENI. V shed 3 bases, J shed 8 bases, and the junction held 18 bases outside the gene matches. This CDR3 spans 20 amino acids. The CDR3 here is CASSPPGTGGLAGEGDEQFF. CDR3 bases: TGTGCCAGCTCACCGCCCGGGACAGGGGGACTAGCGGGAGAGGGGGATGAGCAGTTCTTC.

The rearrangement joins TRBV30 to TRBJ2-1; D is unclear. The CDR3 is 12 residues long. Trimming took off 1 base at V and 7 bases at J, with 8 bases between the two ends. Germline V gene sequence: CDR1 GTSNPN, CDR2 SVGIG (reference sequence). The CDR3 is CAWSGPGNEQFF. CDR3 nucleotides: TGTGCCTGGAGTGGGCCGGGTAATGAGCAGTTCTTC.

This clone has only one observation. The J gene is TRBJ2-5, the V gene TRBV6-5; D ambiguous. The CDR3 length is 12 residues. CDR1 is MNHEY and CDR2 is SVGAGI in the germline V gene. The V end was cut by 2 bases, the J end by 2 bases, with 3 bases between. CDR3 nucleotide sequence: TGTGCCAGCAGTTACCCACAAGAGACCCAGTACTTC. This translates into CASSYPQETQYF.

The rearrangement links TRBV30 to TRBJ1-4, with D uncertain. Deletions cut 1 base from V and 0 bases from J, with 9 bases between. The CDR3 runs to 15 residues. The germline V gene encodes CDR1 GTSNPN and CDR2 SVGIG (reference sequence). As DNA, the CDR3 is TGTGCCTGGAGTGCCTCGGGAGCAACTAATGAAAAACTGTTTTTT. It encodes CAWSASGATNEKLFF.

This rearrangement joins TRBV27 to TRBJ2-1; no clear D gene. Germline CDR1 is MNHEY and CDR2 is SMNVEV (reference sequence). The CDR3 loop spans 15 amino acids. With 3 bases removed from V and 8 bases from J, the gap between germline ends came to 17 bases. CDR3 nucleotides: TGTGCCAGCAGTTTGGAGCCGCGGTACGGCGATGAGCAGTTCTTC. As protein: CASSLEPRYGDEQFF.

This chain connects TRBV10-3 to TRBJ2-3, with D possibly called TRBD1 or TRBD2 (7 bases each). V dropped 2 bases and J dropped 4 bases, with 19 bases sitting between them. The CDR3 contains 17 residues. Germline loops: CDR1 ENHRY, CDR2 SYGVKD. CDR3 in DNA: TGTGCCATCAGTGAGGGTGGGTCTAGCGGACAGGCAGATACGCAGTATTTT. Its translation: CAISEGGSSGQADTQYF.

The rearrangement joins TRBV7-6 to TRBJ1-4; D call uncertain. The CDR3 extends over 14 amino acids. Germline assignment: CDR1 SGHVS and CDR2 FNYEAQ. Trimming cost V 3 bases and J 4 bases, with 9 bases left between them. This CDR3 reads CASSLNGDNEKLFF. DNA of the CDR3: TGTGCCAGCAGCTTGAACGGAGATAATGAAAAACTGTTTTTT.

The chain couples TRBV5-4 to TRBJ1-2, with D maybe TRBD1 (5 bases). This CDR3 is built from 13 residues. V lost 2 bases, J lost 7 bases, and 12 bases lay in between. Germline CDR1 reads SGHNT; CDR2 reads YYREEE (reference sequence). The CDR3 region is CASSFLKGIGYTF. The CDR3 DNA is TGTGCCAGCAGCTTCCTGAAGGGGATTGGCTACACCTTC.